One sample yielded the 7 T cell receptor beta chains listed below, sequenced in a study of tumor-infiltrating lymphocytes in oesophageal squamous cell carcinoma. One entry per CDR3 protein results from TCRdb running MiXCR on the PCR reads. Here the sample spans about 10,000 distinct CDR3 sequences, 60% being singletons. The sample taken for sequencing was esophageal tumor tissue. These receptors came from a female donor with esophageal squamous cell carcinoma.

This chain connects TRBV7-2 to TRBJ2-1; D perhaps matches TRBD1 (6 bases). With 0 bases removed from V and 2 bases from J, the gap between germline ends came to 11 bases. Germline V CDR1 and CDR2: SGHTA, FQGNSA. There are 16 residues in the CDR3. The chain's CDR3 is CASSLAAGEPYNEQFF. CDR3 DNA sequence: TGTGCCAGCAGCTTAGCGGCAGGGGAGCCCTACAATGAGCAGTTCTTC.

This clonotype occurred a few times. The chain couples TRBV7-2 to TRBJ2-5; TRBD1 matches at 10 bases. This CDR3 comprises 15 residues. Germline values: CDR1 SGHTA, CDR2 FQGNSA. V lost 5 bases, J lost 7 bases, and 10 bases stayed unmatched. In DNA form, the CDR3 reads TGTGCCAGCAGCGGAGGGACAGGGGTTCGGGGGACCCAGTACTTC. It specifies CASSGGTGVRGTQYF.

V and J are TRBV6-6 and TRBJ2-1, with D uncertain. The J call may be mistaken, given a closer DNA end match to TRBJ2-7. The length of the CDR3 is 12 residues. Germline V CDR1 and CDR2: MNHNY, SVGAGI (reference sequence). The CDR3 protein is CASSYMGHEQYF. The CDR3 DNA is TGTGCCAGCAGTTACATGGGCCACGAGCAGTACTTC.

The rearrangement links TRBV7-2 to TRBJ2-3, with 11 bases that match TRBD2. The J call may not be correct, given that the DNA end is closer to TRBJ2-1. The germline V gene encodes CDR1 SGHTA and CDR2 FQGNSA. This CDR3 region has 16 residues. DNA of the CDR3: TGTGCCAGCAGCACCCGACTAGCGGGAAGGGATAGTGAGCAGTTCTTC. Its translation is CASSTRLAGRDSEQFF.

The CDR3: CASSLSLWTSGANKETQYF. CDR3 sequence (DNA): TGTGCCAGCAGCTTAAGTTTATGGACTAGCGGGGCGAACAAAGAGACCCAGTACTTC. The chain joins TRBV7-9 to TRBJ2-4, with 12 bases identical to TRBD2. The closer fit of TRBJ2-5 to the DNA end suggests the J call may be wrong. CDR1 and CDR2 from the germline V gene are SEHNR and FQNEAQ (reference sequence). This CDR3 region has 19 residues.

In its sample, this clonotype was seen a few times. This chain joins TRBV6-2 or TRBV6-3 and TRBJ2-1, with TRBD1 as a possible D gene (5 bases). The tail of the sequence fits TRBJ2-7 better, so the J call may be wrong. The CDR3 consists of 14 residues. Germline CDR1 reads MNHEY; CDR2 reads SVGEGT. The CDR3 protein is CASTDTNPPYEQYF. The CDR3 DNA is TGTGCCAGTACGGACACCAATCCTCCCTACGAGCAGTACTTC.

The sample holds one count of this clonotype. CDR3 region: CASTLGAQETQYF. DNA for the CDR3: TGTGCCAGCACCCTGGGGGCCCAAGAGACCCAGTACTTC. The chain carries TRBV7-6 and TRBJ2-3, with a weak D call TRBD1 (6 bases). The end of the DNA aligns better with TRBJ2-5, so the J call may be wrong. CDR3 length: 13 amino acids. The V gene's germline CDR1 is SGHVS and CDR2 FNYEAQ.